The 20 T cell receptor beta chains listed next were all sequenced from one sample in a study of esophageal squamous cell carcinoma tumors. After a first PCR with P20EA plus a TCR alpha or TCR beta constant-region primer, a nested PCR used CA2 or CB2. Reverse transcription used a polyT18-containing BSL-18E primer, and TCR genes were amplified by unbiased adaptor ligation RT-PCR. TCRdb ran MiXCR on the 5' RACE reads and lists one entry per CDR3 protein. The top ten hold around a third of the sample, which has about 5,600 distinct CDR3 sequences, approximately 23% seen once. Material for sequencing was tumor tissue. The source of these receptors is a man aged 45 to 85 with esophageal squamous cell carcinoma.

As concerns this clonotype: A junction end diverges from the germline sequence, so it may reflect a read error. This chain links TRBV25-1 with TRBJ1-2; 8 bases agree with TRBD1. Looked up from germline, CDR1 is MGHDK and CDR2 is SYGVNS. CDR3 size: 14 residues. CDR3 loop: CASSGQGTLYGDTF. DNA of the CDR3: TGTGCCAGCAGTGGACAGGGGACCTTGTATGGCGACACCTTC.

By share of the sample, this clonotype is medium-sized (0.01 to 0.1%). This chain connects TRBV28 to TRBJ2-7; TRBD1 agrees at 7 bases. V lost 4 bases, J lost 3 bases, and 9 bases stayed unmatched. Germline CDR1 MDHEN, CDR2 SYDVKM. The CDR3 runs to 15 residues. In nucleotides, the CDR3 is TGTGCCAGCAGTTCACCATCTGGGGACAGCTACGAGCAGTACTTC. Encoded protein: CASSSPSGDSYEQYF.

The rearrangement joins TRBV2 to TRBJ2-7, with D possibly TRBD1 on 5 matching bases. There are 14 residues in the CDR3. Germline lookup yields CDR1 SNHLY and CDR2 FYNNEI. V lost 4 bases and J lost 2, with 12 bases in between. CDR3 sequence (DNA): TGTGCCAGCAGTGGCAGGGTAGGGGCCTACGAGCAGTACTTC. It specifies CASSGRVGAYEQYF.

Worth noting for this clonotype: Being one base from a much bigger clone, this may be a read error. J is TRBJ2-4 and V is TRBV7-9; possible D gene TRBD2, 6 bases. V gave up 1 base and J gave up 2 bases, with 6 bases separating them. Per germline, CDR1 SEHNR and CDR2 FQNEAQ (reference sequence). This CDR3 comprises 14 residues. This chain's CDR3 is CASSLGGTKNIQYF. DNA of the CDR3: TGTGCCAGCAGCTTAGGCGGGACCAAAAACATTCAGTACTTC.

Details on this clonotype: This clone may be a read error of a much larger clone one base away. The chain uses TRBV4-1 and TRBJ2-5; 7 bases agree with TRBD2. Germline V gene sequence: CDR1 MGHRA, CDR2 YSYEKL. The junction had 10 bases not matched to a gene; V was cut back by 2 bases and J by 7 bases. This CDR3 spans 15 amino acids. The CDR3 coding sequence is TGCGCCAGCAGCCAATATTGGGGAGGGGCTGGGACCCAGTACTTC. Amino acids: CASSQYWGGAGTQYF.

With respect to this clonotype: The junction shows a germline mismatch at one end, possibly a read error. The chain combines TRBV7-9 with TRBJ2-7, with TRBD2 matching 13 bases. The CDR3 is 16 amino acids. Germline loops: CDR1 SEHNR, CDR2 FQNEAQ (reference sequence). The CDR3, as DNA: TGTGCCAACAGCTCCGGGACTAGCGGGATGGCCTACGAGCAGTACTTC. This codes for CANSSGTSGMAYEQYF.

In its sample, this clonotype was seen a few times. The V and J genes are TRBV2 and TRBJ2-5, with 7 bases matching TRBD2. J lost 4 bases, V lost 6 bases, and 8 bases had no gene match. Germline V CDR1 and CDR2: SNHLY, FYNNEI. CDR3 size: 14 residues. The chain's CDR3 is CASSMRGKSETQYF. The CDR3 region has the DNA TGTGCCAGCAGCATGCGGGGGAAATCAGAGACCCAGTACTTC.

The chain has TRBV7-9 and TRBJ2-2, with 8 nucleotides matching TRBD1. CDR1 and CDR2 from the germline V gene are SEHNR and FQNEAQ (reference sequence). J was trimmed by 1 base and V by 5 bases; bases with no gene match: 3. The CDR3 totals 15 residues. The CDR3, as DNA: TGTGCCAGCAGCCCCGGGACAGGGAACACCGGGGAGCTGTTTTTT. Translated: CASSPGTGNTGELFF.

As concerns this clonotype: Being one base from a much bigger clone, this may be a read error. The V call is TRBV20-1, the J call TRBJ2-6; D may correspond to TRBD1 or TRBD2 (5 bases each). The CDR3 sequence is 17 residues long. CDR1 and CDR2 from the germline V gene are DFQATT and SNEGSKA (reference sequence). CDR3 protein: CSARPSTGDPGANVRTF. The CDR3 bases are TGCAGTGCTAGACCCTCAACCGGGGATCCCGGGGCCAACGTCCGGACTTTC.

V usage is TRBV29-1 and J usage is TRBJ2-7; D is unclear. Deletions cut 2 bases from V and 7 bases from J, with 9 bases between. This CDR3 spans 11 amino acids. The germline CDR1 and CDR2 sequences are SQVTM and ANQGSEA. CDR3 DNA sequence: TGCAGCGTTGAAAGTGTATCAGAGCAGTACTTC. Residues: CSVESVSEQYF.

The chain combines TRBV20-1 with TRBJ2-2, with D hard to call. Trimming shortened V by 2 bases and J by 3 bases, and 4 bases separated the two germline ends. CDR1 is DFQATT, CDR2 SNEGSKA, per germline (reference sequence). The CDR3 is 12 residues long. CDR3 sequence: CSARSYTGELFF. In DNA, the CDR3 is TGCAGTGCTAGATCTTACACCGGGGAGCTGTTTTTT.

Sample share makes this clonotype medium-sized. The rearrangement links TRBV5-1 to TRBJ2-6, with D possibly being TRBD2 (5 bases). Trimming removed 3 bases from V and 0 bases from J, with 16 bases in between. The CDR3 is made up of 18 amino acids. CDR1 is SGHRS and CDR2 is YFSETQ in the germline V gene. The CDR3 nucleotides read TGCGCCAGCAGCTCCCAGCGTGGGAGAGGCTCTGGGGCCAACGTCCTGACTTTC. Amino acid sequence: CASSSQRGRGSGANVLTF.

This clonotype was recorded a few times. This chain joins TRBV7-3 and TRBJ2-1, with a tentative D call TRBD2 (5 bases). Germline V lookup: CDR1 SGHTA, CDR2 FQGTGA. The V and J ends lost 5 bases and 9 bases respectively, with 14 bases between them. This CDR3 region has 13 residues. CDR3 nucleotide sequence: TGTGCCAGCAGCCTCACTAGTGGTGGTGAGCAGTTCTTC. Translated, it gives CASSLTSGGEQFF.

The chain is built from TRBV19 and TRBJ2-3; 11 bases are shared with TRBD2. Trimming removed 10 bases from V and 0 bases from J; junction bases left unmatched: 3. This CDR3 spans 14 amino acids. The V gene's germline CDR1 is LNHDA and CDR2 SQIVND (reference sequence). The CDR3 here is CATGTSGSTDTQYF. CDR3 in DNA: TGTGCCACTGGGACTAGCGGTAGCACAGATACGCAGTATTTT.

In this sample, this clonotype turned up a few times. The rearrangement joins TRBV20-1 to TRBJ2-7; D perhaps matches TRBD1 (5 bases). Germline assignment: CDR1 DFQATT and CDR2 SNEGSKA (reference sequence). Between the trimmed V and J ends, which lost 2 bases and 7 bases, there was a span of 12 bases. CDR3 length equals 12 residues. CDR3 nucleotides: TGCAGTGCTAGACCCAGGGTTAAAGAGCAGTACTTC. This codes for CSARPRVKEQYF.

Points on this clonotype: This sequence may be a read error, since a much larger clone differs from it by one base. This chain joins TRBV4-1 and TRBJ2-2, with 11 nucleotides matching TRBD2. Germline V lookup: CDR1 MGHRA, CDR2 YSYEKL. The CDR3 covers 18 residues. The CDR3 sequence is CASARPTSGISDTGERFF. The CDR3 bases are TGCGCCAGCGCCCGCCCGACTAGCGGGATTAGTGACACCGGGGAGCGGTTTTTT.

This clonotype is judged medium-sized. This chain connects TRBV3-1 to TRBJ2-7; 12 bases align to TRBD2. The V gene end was trimmed by 1 base and the J gene end by 7 bases; junction bases not matched to a gene: 5. Germline loops: CDR1 LGHDT, CDR2 YNNKEL (reference sequence). The CDR3 runs to 15 residues. The CDR3 here is CASSQGLAGAREQYF. The DNA for the CDR3 is TGTGCCAGCAGCCAAGGACTAGCGGGAGCGAGGGAGCAGTACTTC.

Points on this clonotype: Since a much larger clone is just one base distant, this may be a read error. The V call is TRBV6-5, the J call TRBJ2-3; TRBD1 agrees at 11 bases. CDR1 is MNHEY and CDR2 is SVGAGI in the germline V gene. This CDR3 spans 14 amino acids. CDR3 loop: CTSMVGQGADTQYF. CDR3 nucleotides: TGTACCAGCATGGTGGGACAGGGGGCAGATACGCAGTATTTT.

The chain has TRBV28 and TRBJ1-1, with D possibly being TRBD1 (5 bases). The CDR3 consists of 14 residues. CDR1 is MDHEN and CDR2 is SYDVKM in the germline V gene. The CDR3 region has the DNA TGTGGAGAACCGGGCCTCACAGGAGGCACTGAAGCTTTCTTT. The encoded protein is CGEPGLTGGTEAFF.

J is TRBJ1-5 and V is TRBV20-1, with D perhaps matching TRBD1 (5 bases). The V gene's germline CDR1 is DFQATT and CDR2 SNEGSKA (reference sequence). CDR3 size: 15 residues. Trimming stripped 3 bases from V and 4 bases from J, with 16 bases between. The CDR3 protein is CSASYQTASNQPQHF. CDR3 nucleotides: TGCAGTGCTAGTTACCAGACAGCCAGTAATCAGCCCCAGCATTTT.